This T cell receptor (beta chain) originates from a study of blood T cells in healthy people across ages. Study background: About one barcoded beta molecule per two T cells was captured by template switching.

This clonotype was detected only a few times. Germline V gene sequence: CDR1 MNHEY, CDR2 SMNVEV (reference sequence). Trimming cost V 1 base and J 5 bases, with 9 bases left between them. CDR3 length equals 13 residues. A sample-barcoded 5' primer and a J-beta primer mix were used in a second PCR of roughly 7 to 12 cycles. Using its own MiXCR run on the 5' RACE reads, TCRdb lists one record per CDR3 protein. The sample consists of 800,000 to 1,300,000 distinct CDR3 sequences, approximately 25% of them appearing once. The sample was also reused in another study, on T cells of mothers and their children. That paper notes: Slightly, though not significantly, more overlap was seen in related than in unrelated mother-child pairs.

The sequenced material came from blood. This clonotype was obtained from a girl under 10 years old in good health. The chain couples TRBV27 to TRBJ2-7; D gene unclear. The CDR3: CASSLFAGNEQYF. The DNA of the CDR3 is TGTGCCAGCAGTTTATTTGCTGGTAACGAGCAGTACTTC.